Listed below are T cell receptor beta chains from one sample, sequenced in a study of blood T cell repertoires in COVID-19. The method was immunoSEQ multiplex PCR; TCRdb's version includes in-frame clones alone and lacks a portion of them. The table records about 210,000 clones, approximately 89% of them present only once. Sequencing used PBMCs or T cells enriched from blood (not recorded which). Receptors originate from a woman aged 40 to 50 with acute COVID-19. Each CDR3 is given with its conserved first and last residue. A D gene is named only where the DNA matches it firmly. Some rows mark clone size as missing; the rest say once, few, many or name a class of expanded clone.

clone_size: -
d_call: -
v_call: TRBV7-2
j_call: TRBJ2-3
cdr3_aa: CASSLGLDTDTQYF
cdr3_nt: TGTGCCAGCAGCTTAGGATTAGACACAGATACGCAGTATTTT

clone_size: -
d_call: -
v_call: TRBV9
j_call: TRBJ1-1
cdr3_aa: CASSARGTEAFF
cdr3_nt: TGTGCCAGCAGCGCCCGGGGGACTGAAGCTTTCTTT

clone_size: -
d_call: -
v_call: TRBV10-3
j_call: TRBJ1-2
cdr3_aa: CAISRDSLANYGYTF
cdr3_nt: TGTGCCATCAGCCGGGACTCGCTAGCTAACTATGGCTACACCTTC

clone_size: -
d_call: TRBD1
v_call: TRBV5-1
j_call: TRBJ1-1
cdr3_aa: CASSLAGTGKTEAFF
cdr3_nt: TGCGCCAGCAGCTTGGCCGGGACAGGAAAGACTGAAGCTTTCTTT

clone_size: -
d_call: -
v_call: TRBV15
j_call: TRBJ1-6
cdr3_aa: CATSRRRGDNSPLHF
cdr3_nt: TGTGCCACCAGCCGCAGAAGGGGCGATAATTCACCCCTCCACTTT

clone_size: -
d_call: -
v_call: TRBV5-8
j_call: TRBJ2-1
cdr3_aa: CASSFTMLGTLYNEQFF
cdr3_nt: TGTGCCAGCAGCTTCACTATGCTCGGGACACTCTACAATGAGCAGTTCTTC

clone_size: -
d_call: -
v_call: TRBV27
j_call: TRBJ2-2
cdr3_aa: CASSFFPGDDTGELFF
cdr3_nt: TGTGCCAGCAGTTTTTTTCCGGGGGACGACACCGGGGAGCTGTTTTTT

clone_size: few
d_call: -
v_call: TRBV3-1/TRBV3-2
j_call: TRBJ1-1
cdr3_aa: CATQNMNTEAFF
cdr3_nt: TGTGCCACACAGAACATGAACACTGAAGCTTTCTTT

clone_size: -
d_call: TRBD1
v_call: TRBV30
j_call: TRBJ1-1
cdr3_aa: CAWRGQGAETEAFF
cdr3_nt: TGTGCCTGGAGGGGACAGGGGGCAGAGACTGAAGCTTTCTTT

clone_size: -
d_call: -
v_call: TRBV5-4
j_call: TRBJ2-1
cdr3_aa: CASSTGGRRGEQFF
cdr3_nt: TGTGCCAGCAGCACTGGTGGCCGAAGAGGAGAGCAGTTCTTC

clone_size: -
d_call: -
v_call: TRBV11-2
j_call: TRBJ2-3
cdr3_aa: CASSLGGSTDTQYF
cdr3_nt: TGTGCCAGCAGCTTGGGCGGGAGCACAGATACGCAGTATTTT

clone_size: few
d_call: -
v_call: TRBV7-6
j_call: TRBJ2-1
cdr3_aa: CASSSITGDSPYNEQFF
cdr3_nt: TGTGCCAGCAGCTCTATTACAGGGGACTCCCCCTACAATGAGCAGTTCTTC

clone_size: -
d_call: -
v_call: TRBV2
j_call: TRBJ2-7
cdr3_aa: CASISSYEQYF
cdr3_nt: TGTGCCAGCATATCTTCCTACGAGCAGTACTTC

clone_size: once
d_call: TRBD1
v_call: TRBV7-9
j_call: TRBJ2-3
cdr3_aa: CASSLAQGATDTQYF
cdr3_nt: TGTGCCAGCAGCTTAGCACAGGGGGCTACAGATACGCAGTATTTT

clone_size: -
d_call: -
v_call: TRBV19
j_call: TRBJ1-6
cdr3_aa: CASNLVRGLNSPLHF
cdr3_nt: TGTGCCAGTAATTTGGTCAGGGGCCTTAATTCACCCCTCCACTTT

clone_size: -
d_call: -
v_call: TRBV14
j_call: TRBJ2-5
cdr3_aa: CASSQARASRGRETQYF
cdr3_nt: TGTGCCAGCAGCCAAGCTAGGGCTAGCAGGGGTCGAGAGACCCAGTACTTC

clone_size: -
d_call: -
v_call: TRBV5-1
j_call: TRBJ1-6
cdr3_aa: CASTPSPGSTPLHF
cdr3_nt: TGCGCCAGCACCCCCAGCCCCGGGTCAACTCCCCTCCACTTT

clone_size: -
d_call: -
v_call: TRBV27
j_call: TRBJ2-7
cdr3_aa: CASSLGTAYEQYF
cdr3_nt: TGTGCCAGCAGTTTAGGCACCGCCTACGAGCAGTACTTC

clone_size: -
d_call: TRBD2
v_call: TRBV5-8
j_call: TRBJ2-1
cdr3_aa: CASRSALAGGYNEQFF
cdr3_nt: TGTGCCAGCAGGTCCGCTCTAGCGGGGGGGTACAATGAGCAGTTCTTC

clone_size: -
d_call: -
v_call: TRBV4-3
j_call: TRBJ1-3
cdr3_aa: CASSQGPGARDGNTIYF
cdr3_nt: TGCGCCAGCAGCCAGGGCCCTGGGGCAAGGGATGGAAACACCATATATTTT

clone_size: -
d_call: -
v_call: TRBV7-2
j_call: TRBJ2-7
cdr3_aa: CASSLSLASTYEQYF
cdr3_nt: TGTGCCAGCAGCCTCTCTTTGGCCTCGACCTACGAGCAGTACTTC

clone_size: -
d_call: TRBD2
v_call: TRBV5-6
j_call: TRBJ2-1
cdr3_aa: CASSWAGVIQFF
cdr3_nt: TGTGCCAGCAGCTGGGCGGGGGTAATACAGTTCTTC

clone_size: once
d_call: TRBD2
v_call: TRBV6-6
j_call: TRBJ2-7
cdr3_aa: CASSGTSGGLSYEQYF
cdr3_nt: TGTGCCAGCAGTGGCACTAGCGGGGGTCTCTCCTACGAGCAGTACTTC

clone_size: -
d_call: TRBD1
v_call: TRBV7-9
j_call: TRBJ1-1
cdr3_aa: CASRTGGPHTEAFF
cdr3_nt: TGTGCCAGCAGAACAGGGGGCCCGCACACTGAAGCTTTCTTT

clone_size: -
d_call: TRBD2
v_call: TRBV10-1
j_call: TRBJ2-1
cdr3_aa: CASSGLAGLSYNEQFF
cdr3_nt: TGCGCCAGCAGTGGACTAGCGGGTCTGTCCTACAATGAGCAGTTCTTC

clone_size: -
d_call: -
v_call: TRBV5-1
j_call: TRBJ1-4
cdr3_aa: CASSPGRGNEKLFF
cdr3_nt: TGCGCCAGCAGCCCTGGAAGGGGGAATGAAAAACTGTTTTTT

clone_size: -
d_call: TRBD2
v_call: TRBV25-1
j_call: TRBJ2-1
cdr3_aa: CASRDLGGYNEQFF
cdr3_nt: TGTGCCAGCAGGGACCTGGGGGGGTACAATGAGCAGTTCTTC

clone_size: -
d_call: TRBD1
v_call: TRBV5-1
j_call: TRBJ1-6
cdr3_aa: CASSLEGAHNSPLHF
cdr3_nt: TGCGCCAGCAGCCTGGAGGGGGCGCATAATTCACCCCTCCACTTT

clone_size: -
d_call: -
v_call: TRBV7-9
j_call: TRBJ2-3
cdr3_aa: CASSLHGGLTDTQYF
cdr3_nt: TGTGCCAGCAGCCTACACGGGGGGCTCACAGATACGCAGTATTTT

clone_size: once
d_call: TRBD2
v_call: TRBV7-2
j_call: TRBJ2-3
cdr3_aa: CASSLYGTSGFYTDTQYF
cdr3_nt: TGTGCCAGCAGCTTATACGGGACTAGCGGTTTTTACACAGATACGCAGTATTTT

clone_size: -
d_call: -
v_call: TRBV14
j_call: TRBJ2-3
cdr3_aa: CASSQGSGTDTQYF
cdr3_nt: TGTGCCAGCAGCCAAGGTTCTGGCACAGATACGCAGTATTTT

clone_size: -
d_call: TRBD1
v_call: TRBV7-2
j_call: TRBJ2-2
cdr3_aa: CATRTTGTGLSTGELFF
cdr3_nt: TGTGCCACTCGAACCACCGGGACAGGTTTGTCCACCGGGGAGCTGTTTTTT

clone_size: -
d_call: TRBD1
v_call: TRBV2
j_call: TRBJ1-2
cdr3_aa: CASSGDRGTHGYTF
cdr3_nt: TGTGCCAGCAGTGGCGACAGGGGAACCCATGGCTACACCTTC

clone_size: -
d_call: TRBD1
v_call: TRBV5-4
j_call: TRBJ2-7
cdr3_aa: CASSPAGTGAGEQYF
cdr3_nt: TGTGCCAGCAGCCCAGCCGGGACAGGGGCCGGGGAGCAGTACTTC

clone_size: -
d_call: -
v_call: TRBV29-1
j_call: TRBJ2-5
cdr3_aa: CSISVTQETQYF
cdr3_nt: TGCAGCATTAGCGTAACCCAAGAGACCCAGTACTTC

clone_size: -
d_call: -
v_call: TRBV6-2/TRBV6-3
j_call: TRBJ2-5
cdr3_aa: CASSQTRETQYF
cdr3_nt: TGTGCCAGCAGTCAGACTAGGGAGACCCAGTACTTC

clone_size: -
d_call: -
v_call: TRBV30
j_call: TRBJ2-3
cdr3_aa: CAWSVRTVRDTQYF
cdr3_nt: TGTGCCTGGAGCGTTCGGACTGTACGGGATACGCAGTATTTT

clone_size: -
d_call: TRBD2
v_call: TRBV5-4
j_call: TRBJ2-3
cdr3_aa: CASSPAGGPATDTQYF
cdr3_nt: TGTGCCAGCAGCCCAGCGGGGGGCCCAGCCACAGATACGCAGTATTTT

clone_size: -
d_call: -
v_call: TRBV2
j_call: TRBJ1-6
cdr3_aa: CASRVEGDSPLHF
cdr3_nt: TGTGCCAGCAGAGTTGAGGGTGACTCACCCCTCCACTTT

clone_size: -
d_call: TRBD2
v_call: TRBV4-1
j_call: TRBJ2-3
cdr3_aa: CASSPLAGGSTDTQYF
cdr3_nt: TGCGCCAGCAGCCCCTTAGCGGGGGGGAGCACAGATACGCAGTATTTT

clone_size: -
d_call: -
v_call: TRBV27
j_call: TRBJ2-5
cdr3_aa: CASSSARTQYF
cdr3_nt: TGTGCCAGCAGTTCCGCGAGGACCCAGTACTTC

clone_size: -
d_call: -
v_call: TRBV18
j_call: TRBJ1-4
cdr3_aa: CASSPSGRGDEKLFF
cdr3_nt: TGTGCCAGCTCACCGTCAGGGCGGGGAGATGAAAAACTGTTTTTT

clone_size: -
d_call: TRBD2
v_call: TRBV7-2
j_call: TRBJ2-5
cdr3_aa: CASRVGLAGETQYF
cdr3_nt: TGTGCCAGCAGAGTCGGGCTAGCGGGCGAGACCCAGTACTTC

clone_size: -
d_call: TRBD2
v_call: TRBV10-3
j_call: TRBJ2-1
cdr3_aa: CAIAPAPGGRKVAYNEQFF
cdr3_nt: TGTGCCATCGCTCCAGCGCCGGGGGGGCGGAAAGTTGCCTACAATGAGCAGTTCTTC

clone_size: -
d_call: -
v_call: TRBV7-9
j_call: TRBJ1-2
cdr3_aa: CASSLAAFSPDGYTF
cdr3_nt: TGTGCCAGCAGCTTAGCGGCATTCTCCCCCGATGGCTACACCTTC